This TCR beta chain was identified during a study of cytomegalovirus exposure and HLA in healthy donors. Study observations and caveats: Investigators reported some 150 TCR beta chains as tied to cytomegalovirus. HLA restriction was apparent for most CMV-associated TCR beta chains in a later analysis. What was likely a sequencing artifact was a cluster of highly shared sequence variants.

Germline V CDR1 and CDR2: GTSNPN, SVGIG (reference sequence). The CDR3 has 16 residues. The junction had 4 bases not matched to a gene; V was cut back by 3 bases and J by 1 base. The primer mix had 60 Vbeta and 13 Jbeta primers. TCRdb's table, derived via immunoSEQ multiplex PCR, lists solely in-frame clones and lacks some. The repertoire holds 35,000 to 45,000 clones, about two thirds seen once, with around 13% in the top ten. On this clone: Its matching antigen is unknown.

The receptor was derived from a man aged 55 to 70 in good health and CMV-seropositive. The chain has TRBV30 and TRBJ2-3; TRBD2 agrees at 13 bases. The source material was PBMCs. In nucleotides, the CDR3 is TGTGCCTGGAGCTTAGGACTAGCGGGGGGCACAGATACGCAGTATTTT. Translation: CAWSLGLAGGTDTQYF.